This is a list of T cell receptor beta chains from one sample in a study of T cell responses to AZD1222 COVID-19 vaccine. The protocol was immunoSEQ multiplex PCR, while the TCRdb copy is restricted to in-frame clones and leaves out a portion. The table lists 100,000 to 150,000 clones, 80% to 90% of them singletons. The sample consisted of peripheral blood, taken on day 0 of AZD1222 vaccination. The source is an adult in good health. Each CDR3 is given with its conserved first and last residue. The D gene is left open where the match is weak. Some rows mark clone size as missing; the rest say once, few, many or name a class of expanded clone.

V	D	size	J	CDR3	DNA
TRBV5-1	TRBD1	-	TRBJ2-1	CASRAAGDRGHNEQFF	TGCGCCAGCAGAGCGGCGGGGGACAGGGGTCATAATGAGCAGTTCTTC
TRBV3-1/TRBV3-2	TRBD2	-	TRBJ2-5	CASSPGLAGEETQYF	TGTGCCAGCAGCCCGGGACTAGCGGGGGAGGAGACCCAGTACTTC
TRBV5-4	-	-	TRBJ2-7	CASSLGGGQTYEQYF	TGTGCCAGCAGCTTGGGGGGGGGACAGACCTACGAGCAGTACTTC
TRBV5-1	TRBD2	once	TRBJ2-7	CASSLDLAGPNEQYF	TGCGCCAGCAGCTTGGATCTAGCGGGGCCAAACGAGCAGTACTTC
TRBV15	-	-	TRBJ2-5	CATSRDGKETQYF	TGTGCCACCAGCAGAGATGGCAAAGAGACCCAGTACTTC
TRBV2	-	-	TRBJ1-5	CASSVATQPQHF	TGTGCCAGCAGTGTCGCGACTCAGCCCCAGCATTTT
TRBV27	-	-	TRBJ1-1	CASSLIVNTEAFF	TGTGCCAGCAGTTTAATAGTTAACACTGAAGCTTTCTTT
TRBV7-9	TRBD1	-	TRBJ1-4	CASRGMTGAYEKLFF	TGTGCCAGCAGGGGCATGACAGGGGCATATGAAAAACTGTTTTTT
TRBV5-1	TRBD1	-	TRBJ1-1	CASSSAPTGGSEGAEAFF	TGCGCCAGCAGCTCGGCCCCGACAGGGGGGAGTGAGGGCGCTGAAGCTTTCTTT
TRBV5-5	TRBD2	-	TRBJ2-7	CASSLGLAATYEQYF	TGTGCCAGCAGCTTGGGACTAGCGGCCACCTACGAGCAGTACTTC
TRBV5-1	TRBD1	-	TRBJ2-5	CASSDLGQFQETQYF	TGCGCCAGCAGTGACCTGGGACAGTTCCAAGAGACCCAGTACTTC
TRBV21-1	-	-	TRBJ2-7	CASSIRTSGRVPTLKRQYF	TGTGCCAGCAGCATACGGACTAGCGGGAGGGTGCCCACCCTGAAAAGGCAGTACTTC
TRBV6-2/TRBV6-3	-	-	TRBJ1-1	CASSYLRQVPSLNTEAFF	TGTGCCAGCAGTTACTTGCGGCAGGTCCCGTCCCTGAACACTGAAGCTTTCTTT
TRBV30	-	-	TRBJ1-3	CAWSAGAGNTIYF	TGTGCCTGGAGTGCTGGGGCTGGAAACACCATATATTTT
TRBV9	-	-	TRBJ2-7	CASSRAGYEQYF	TGTGCCAGCAGCAGGGCAGGCTACGAGCAGTACTTC
TRBV7-3	-	-	TRBJ2-7	CASSRRNTRRGSEQYF	TGTGCCAGCAGCCGCAGGAACACCCGAAGGGGATCCGAGCAGTACTTC
TRBV7-3	-	-	TRBJ2-1	CASSLTSASYNEQFF	TGTGCCAGCAGCTTAACTAGCGCCTCGTACAATGAGCAGTTCTTC
TRBV10-3	-	-	TRBJ1-2	CAISESGTNYGYTF	TGTGCCATCAGTGAGTCTGGGACGAACTATGGCTACACCTTC
TRBV25-1	TRBD2	-	TRBJ2-7	CASSQGRAGLGKQYF	TGTGCCAGCAGTCAAGGACGGGCAGGACTAGGAAAGCAGTACTTC
TRBV9	-	once	TRBJ1-1	CASSADSRNTEAFF	TGTGCCAGCAGCGCGGACAGTCGGAACACTGAAGCTTTCTTT
TRBV7-8	-	-	TRBJ2-3	CASSSNHLRAVRTDTQYF	TGTGCCAGCAGTTCAAACCACCTTCGAGCGGTACGCACAGATACGCAGTATTTT
TRBV24-1	-	-	TRBJ2-2	CATSDPGQGGAGELFF	TGTGCCACCAGTGATCCAGGACAGGGAGGGGCCGGGGAGCTGTTTTTT
TRBV7-2	TRBD2	-	TRBJ2-3	CASSRDRGADTQYF	TGTGCCAGCAGCCGGGATCGGGGGGCAGATACGCAGTATTTT
TRBV18	-	-	TRBJ2-1	CASSPPSTNNEQFF	TGTGCCAGCTCACCTCCGTCCACGAACAATGAGCAGTTCTTC
TRBV4-3	TRBD2	once	TRBJ2-7	CASSLLAGVDYEQYF	TGCGCCAGCAGCCTACTAGCGGGAGTTGACTACGAGCAGTACTTC
TRBV19	TRBD1	few	TRBJ1-1	CASKDRVNTEAFF	TGTGCCAGTAAGGACAGGGTGAACACTGAAGCTTTCTTT
TRBV12-3/TRBV12-4	TRBD1	-	TRBJ1-1	CASSLRDRSEAFF	TGTGCCAGCAGTTTACGGGACAGGTCTGAAGCTTTCTTT